The 14 T cell receptor beta chains given below trace back to one sample, sequenced in a study of T cells after yellow fever vaccination. TCRdb reprocessed the 5' RACE reads with MiXCR, giving one entry per CDR3 protein. The table includes over 130,000 distinct CDR3 sequences, over 7% detected once. Source: CD4+ T cells sorted from PBMCs, taken 5 days after the yellow fever booster vaccination. Receptor source: a young man who received the YFV17D yellow fever vaccine.

This clonotype was picked up many times. The chain uses TRBV5-1 and TRBJ1-1, with a weak D call TRBD1 (6 bases). CDR3 size: 13 residues. The V end lost 4 bases, the J end lost 4 bases, and 11 bases lay between the germline ends. Germline-derived CDR1 and CDR2 are SGHRS and YFSETQ. In nucleotides, the CDR3 is TGCGCCAGCAGCACCGGACAGCCCACTGAAGCTTTCTTT. It codes for CASSTGQPTEAFF.

Many counts were recorded for this clonotype. V usage is TRBV30 and J usage is TRBJ2-1; 7 bases are a match to TRBD2. After removal of 7 bases from V and 0 bases from J, the junction contained 9 bases not matched to a gene. Looked up from germline, CDR1 is GTSNPN and CDR2 is SVGIG (reference sequence). The CDR3 contains 15 residues. The CDR3 DNA reads TGTGCCTCCCCCTCTAGCGGACCCTCCTACAATGAGCAGTTCTTC. Its translation is CASPSSGPSYNEQFF. The full variable domain, its missing parts supplied by reference TRBV30 and TRBJ2-1, is SQTIHQWPATLVQPVGSPLSLECTVEGTSNPNLYWYRQAAGRGLQLLFYSVGIGQISSEVPQNLSASRPQDRQFILSSKKLLLSDSGFYLCASPSSGPSYNEQFFGPGTRLTVL.

This sequence joins TRBV7-2 and TRBJ1-5; D unclear. The germline CDR1 and CDR2 sequences are SGHTA and FQGNSA. The V and J ends lost 2 bases and 4 bases respectively, with 6 bases between them. The CDR3 extends over 13 amino acids. The CDR3, as DNA: TGTGCCAGCAGCTTATCACGGAATCAGCCCCAGCATTTT. Translated: CASSLSRNQPQHF.

This clonotype has at least ten counts. The chain links TRBV6-2 or TRBV6-3 to TRBJ2-1; 15 nucleotides agree with TRBD2. Unmatched junction bases numbered 3, after V lost 0 bases and J lost 12 bases. This CDR3 has 15 residues. Germline V CDR1 and CDR2: MNHEY, SVGEGT. The CDR3 DNA is TGTGCCAGCAGTTACTCGGGGACTAGCGGGAGGATGCAGTTCTTC. This sequence encodes CASSYSGTSGRMQFF.

This clonotype was seen repeatedly, ten times or more. This chain uses TRBV5-1 with TRBJ2-1, with 10 positions matching TRBD1. V shed 4 bases, J shed 7 bases, and the junction held 8 bases outside the gene matches. From germline, CDR1 is SGHRS and CDR2 YFSETQ. CDR3 length: 15 residues. The CDR3 DNA is TGCGCCAGCAGCCCCCGACAGGGGGCAGGGAATGAGCAGTTCTTC. Its protein is CASSPRQGAGNEQFF.

This clonotype has at least ten counts. The junction shows a germline mismatch at one end, possibly a read error. The V and J genes are TRBV20-1 and TRBJ1-5; D unresolved. Looked up from germline, CDR1 is DFQATT and CDR2 is SNEGSKA (reference sequence). This CDR3 has 14 residues. Written as DNA, the CDR3 is TGCAGTGCTAGAGATGAAACCCTATATCAGCTCCAGCATTTT. It is translated as CSARDETLYQLQHF.

This clonotype was observed at least ten times. The rearrangement links TRBV7-6 to TRBJ2-5; 8 positions agree with TRBD1. This CDR3 is 14 amino acids long. Germline values: CDR1 SGHVS, CDR2 FNYEAQ. Trimming took 7 bases from V and 4 from J; bases not matched to a gene: 8. DNA of the CDR3: TGTGCCAGCAAACTGGACAGGGCGGCAGAGACCCAGTACTTC. The encoded protein is CASKLDRAAETQYF.

This clonotype was counted many times. The chain uses TRBV5-1 and TRBJ2-7; D possibly uses TRBD1 or TRBD2 (5 bases each). Germline loops: CDR1 SGHRS, CDR2 YFSETQ. The V gene lost 4 bases and the J gene lost 3 bases, with 14 bases spanning the gap. This CDR3 region has 14 residues. This CDR3 is CASSVAGTDYEQYF. In DNA, the CDR3 is TGCGCCAGCAGCGTTGCCGGGACCGACTACGAGCAGTACTTC. Full variable domain (rest looked up from reference TRBV5-1 and TRBJ2-7): KAGVTQTPRYLIKTRGQQVTLSCSPISGHRSVSWYQQTPGQGLQFLFEYFSETQRNKGNFPGRFSGRQFSNSRSEMNVSTLELGDSALYLCASSVAGTDYEQYFGPGTRLTVT.

This clonotype was recorded at least ten times. This rearrangement joins TRBV7-2 to TRBJ2-5; TRBD2 is a possible D gene (6 bases). CDR3 size: 14 residues. V was cut by 6 bases and J by 1 base, with 12 bases left in between. Germline values: CDR1 SGHTA, CDR2 FQGNSA. Here the CDR3 DNA reads TGTGCCAGCAGGCCGGACTATTTCCAAGAGACCCAGTACTTC. Its translation is CASRPDYFQETQYF.

There are many counts of this clonotype. The chain couples TRBV24-1 to TRBJ2-2, with no clear D. This CDR3 region has 14 residues. The V end lost 5 bases, the J end lost 6 bases, and 12 bases lay between the germline ends. CDR1 is KGHDR, CDR2 SFDVKD, per germline. As DNA, the CDR3 is TGTGCCACCAGTGCAGCAGGCCACCCCGGGGAGCTGTTTTTT. Translating it yields CATSAAGHPGELFF.

This clonotype was seen ten or more times. The chain recombines TRBV20-1 with TRBJ2-5; D not certain. The V gene lost 4 bases and the J gene lost 12 bases, with 15 bases spanning the gap. Germline loops: CDR1 DFQATT, CDR2 SNEGSKA (reference sequence). The CDR3 length is 11 residues. CDR3 sequence reads: CSAIWLKREYF. As DNA, the CDR3 is TGCAGTGCTATATGGTTGAAACGGGAGTACTTC.

About this clonotype: This may come from a read error, since a much larger clone is one base off. V gene TRBV7-2 combines with J gene TRBJ2-3; D ambiguous. The V end lost 5 bases, the J end lost 4 bases, and 13 bases lay between the germline ends. The CDR3 runs to 14 residues. CDR1 and CDR2 from the germline V gene are SGHTA and FQGNSA. In nucleotides, the CDR3 is TGTGCCAGCAGCCCAAGGTCCGGAGCAGATACGCAGTATTTT. Protein: CASSPRSGADTQYF.

The chain uses TRBV3-1 and TRBJ1-5; D gene unclear. CDR3 length: 12 residues. Trimming removed 3 bases at V and 6 bases at J, with 6 bases between. In germline, CDR1 is LGHDT, CDR2 YNNKEL (reference sequence). The CDR3 nucleotides are TGTGCCAGCAGCCAGTACGGTCAGCCCCAGCATTTT. It yields the protein CASSQYGQPQHF.

This clonotype appeared many times. The rearrangement links TRBV20-1 to TRBJ1-5, with D perhaps matching TRBD1 (5 bases). CDR1 and CDR2 (germline): DFQATT, SNEGSKA (reference sequence). V was clipped by 6 bases and J by 3 bases, with 12 bases between them. CDR3 size: 13 residues. The CDR3, as DNA: TGCAGTGCCAGGGATGGGCTCAATCAGCCCCAGCATTTT. Protein product: CSARDGLNQPQHF.